Following are 26 T cell receptor beta chains from one sample sequenced in a study of T-cell reconstitution after alpha-beta-depleted transplantation in children. Construction of the TCRbeta library involved unique molecular identifiers. One entry per CDR3 protein, called by TCRdb with MiXCR from the PCR reads. The repertoire has fewer than 750,000 distinct CDR3 sequences, around 23% of them found once; the top ten carry around 14%. The sample consisted of PBMCs, mostly from graft donor cells, taken 360 days after TCRalphabeta/CD19-depleted stem cell transplant. The receptors were gathered from a boy in the first two years of life who had a stem cell transplant for acute myeloid leukemia, so the T cells may come from the graft donor.

This clonotype was detected ten times or more. This chain connects TRBV27 to TRBJ2-2, with D uncertain. Germline V lookup: CDR1 MNHEY, CDR2 SMNVEV (reference sequence). V was pared by 0 bases and J by 4 bases, with 12 bases between. CDR3 length: 16 residues. CDR3 region: CASSLSPPGPTGELFF. CDR3 DNA sequence: TGTGCCAGCAGTTTATCGCCCCCCGGGCCCACCGGGGAGCTGTTTTTT.

This clonotype occurred a few times. The rearrangement uses TRBV20-1 and TRBJ1-5; D not resolved. The CDR3 contains 15 residues. The germline V gene encodes CDR1 DFQATT and CDR2 SNEGSKA (reference sequence). The V end lost 0 bases, the J end lost 3 bases, and 12 bases lay between the germline ends. CDR3 sequence (DNA): TGCAGTGCTAGAGATGTAGGAGGGCTCAATCAGCCCCAGCATTTT. It yields the protein CSARDVGGLNQPQHF.

This clonotype has only a few counts. J is TRBJ1-2 and V is TRBV5-1, with D unclear. This CDR3 contains 14 residues. Trimming cost V 0 bases and J 8 bases, with 14 bases left between them. CDR1 and CDR2 (germline): SGHRS, YFSETQ. The CDR3 DNA reads TGCGCCAGCAGCTTGGCCGACACCGCTATCGGCTACACCTTC. Residues: CASSLADTAIGYTF.

This clonotype came up a few times. The chain joins TRBV20-1 to TRBJ1-4; TRBD1 is a possible D gene (6 bases). Trimming left V 6 bases short and J 6 bases short, with 20 bases between. Germline CDR1 reads DFQATT; CDR2 reads SNEGSKA (reference sequence). There are 15 residues in the CDR3. CDR3 loop: CSATRPGQRDEKLFF. The CDR3 coding sequence is TGCAGTGCCACCCGTCCGGGACAAAGGGATGAAAAACTGTTTTTT.

In its sample, this clonotype was seen many times. The chain has TRBV5-1 and TRBJ2-1, with 8 positions matching TRBD2. Germline loops: CDR1 SGHRS, CDR2 YFSETQ. CDR3 length: 15 residues. The ends lost 4 bases at V and 7 bases at J; junction bases unmatched: 10. The CDR3, as DNA: TGCGCCAGCAGCGAGCCGGGGGGGCCAGGTAATGAGCAGTTCTTC. It yields the protein CASSEPGGPGNEQFF. Together with reference TRBV5-1 and TRBJ2-1, the CDR3 gives the full variable domain: KAGVTQTPRYLIKTRGQQVTLSCSPISGHRSVSWYQQTPGQGLQFLFEYFSETQRNKGNFPGRFSGRQFSNSRSEMNVSTLELGDSALYLCASSEPGGPGNEQFFGPGTRLTVL.

The chain couples TRBV20-1 to TRBJ1-2; TRBD1 matches at 7 bases. Germline-derived CDR1 and CDR2 are DFQATT and SNEGSKA (reference sequence). CDR3 size: 13 residues. V lost 3 bases to trimming and J lost 8 bases; unmatched junction nucleotides: 9. For the CDR3, the DNA is TGCAGTGCTAGGACAGGGACAAAGGACGGCTACACCTTC. Its protein is CSARTGTKDGYTF.

The chain couples TRBV20-1 to TRBJ2-2; 8 bases are a match to TRBD1. Germline lookup yields CDR1 DFQATT and CDR2 SNEGSKA (reference sequence). The CDR3 has 14 amino acids. With V trimmed by 5 bases and J by 6 bases, 8 bases remained unmatched. CDR3 region: CSASWTGWPGELFF. CDR3 bases: TGCAGTGCTTCCTGGACAGGGTGGCCCGGGGAGCTGTTTTTT.

V usage is TRBV27 and J usage is TRBJ2-7; weak D call: TRBD2 (6 bases). The CDR3 runs 13 residues. Trimming stripped 6 bases from V and 4 bases from J, with 13 bases between. Germline CDR1 MNHEY, CDR2 SMNVEV (reference sequence). CDR3 region: CASSTPGVYEQYF. For the CDR3, the DNA is TGTGCCAGCAGCACCCCGGGAGTATACGAGCAGTACTTC.

This clonotype has at least ten counts. The rearrangement links TRBV6-1 to TRBJ2-2, with no clear D. This CDR3 is built from 11 residues. Germline V gene data show CDR1 as MNHNS and CDR2 as SASEGT. V dropped 7 bases and J dropped 3 bases, with 3 bases sitting between them. CDR3 protein: CASTHTGELFF. CDR3 in DNA: TGTGCCAGCACCCACACCGGGGAGCTGTTTTTT.

The CDR3 loop reads CAISESVSGEETQYF. Here the CDR3 DNA reads TGTGCCATCAGTGAGTCGGTGTCCGGGGAAGAGACCCAGTACTTC. The chain carries TRBV10-3 and TRBJ2-5; D possibly corresponds to TRBD2 (5 bases). V was cut by 0 bases and J by 3 bases, with 11 bases left in between. Germline V gene data show CDR1 as ENHRY and CDR2 as SYGVKD. The CDR3 is made up of 15 amino acids.

At least ten counts were recorded for this clonotype. J is TRBJ2-4 and V is TRBV5-1; D may be TRBD2 (7 bases). Trimming cost V 0 bases and J 0 bases, with 16 bases left between them. This CDR3 contains 18 residues. The germline V gene has CDR1 SGHRS and CDR2 YFSETQ. The DNA for the CDR3 is TGCGCCAGCAGCTTGGCCTTCGGGGGGCCGTTAGCCAAAAACATTCAGTACTTC. It translates to CASSLAFGGPLAKNIQYF.

This clonotype was found once. The rearrangement joins TRBV5-1 to TRBJ2-5, with D uncertain. The CDR3 is made up of 13 amino acids. The V gene lost 2 bases and the J gene lost 1 base, with 6 bases spanning the gap. Per germline, CDR1 SGHRS and CDR2 YFSETQ. This CDR3 reads CASSFTAQETQYF. In DNA, the CDR3 is TGCGCCAGCAGCTTTACAGCCCAAGAGACCCAGTACTTC.

The chain employs TRBV20-1 and TRBJ2-7; a weak D match, TRBD1 (5 bases). The length of the CDR3 is 13 residues. Trimming took 3 bases from V and 0 from J, leaving 9 bases between them. CDR1 and CDR2 from the germline V gene are DFQATT and SNEGSKA (reference sequence). In DNA, the CDR3 is TGCAGTGCTAGGGGGCTTTTCTCCTACGAGCAGTACTTC. This sequence encodes CSARGLFSYEQYF.

The rearrangement uses TRBV7-8 and TRBJ2-7, with 9 bases fitting TRBD2. The CDR3 extends over 14 amino acids. Trimming took 8 bases from V and 3 from J; bases not matched to a gene: 8. Looked up from germline, CDR1 is SGHVS and CDR2 is FQNEAQ. DNA of the CDR3: TGTGCCAGCCACGCGGGGACTAGCCTCTACGAGCAGTACTTC. This translates into CASHAGTSLYEQYF.

This clonotype was seen a handful of times. This rearrangement joins TRBV4-3 to TRBJ2-1; D might be TRBD1 (7 bases). Per the germline V gene, CDR1 is LGHNA and CDR2 is YSLEER. The germline V and J ends were trimmed by 3 bases and 7 bases, with 19 bases remaining between them. The CDR3 loop spans 16 amino acids. CDR3 amino acids: CASSQDRQGGQNEQFF. The CDR3 DNA reads TGCGCCAGCAGCCAGGACCGACAGGGAGGTCAGAATGAGCAGTTCTTC.

This clonotype came up many times. The chain employs TRBV4-3 and TRBJ2-5; 8 bases line up with TRBD2. Germline assignment: CDR1 LGHNA and CDR2 YSLEER. The length of the CDR3 is 16 residues. V trimming: 1 base; J trimming: 3 bases; junction bases outside the gene matches: 7. The CDR3 is CASSQVAGGFEETQYF. For the CDR3, the DNA is TGCGCCAGCAGCCAAGTGGCGGGGGGATTCGAAGAGACCCAGTACTTC.

The V gene is TRBV6-5, the J gene TRBJ1-1; no definite D call. Trimming shortened V by 3 bases and J by 0 bases, and 8 bases separated the two germline ends. Germline-derived CDR1 and CDR2 are MNHEY and SVGAGI. The CDR3 has 14 amino acids. The CDR3: CASSYLHLNTEAFF. CDR3 in DNA: TGTGCCAGCAGTTATTTGCACCTGAACACTGAAGCTTTCTTT.

The chain employs TRBV15 and TRBJ1-4; D not resolved. CDR1 is LNHNV, CDR2 YYDKDF, per germline (reference sequence). The CDR3 extends over 14 amino acids. V was cut by 2 bases and J by 7 bases, with 11 bases left in between. Here the CDR3 reads CATSRNGGGEKLFF. In nucleotides, the CDR3 is TGTGCCACCAGCAGAAACGGAGGTGGTGAAAAACTGTTTTTT.

The rearrangement joins TRBV20-1 to TRBJ1-2; the D gene is possibly TRBD1 (6 bases). V shed 6 bases and J shed 6 bases, with 14 bases lying between them. Germline CDR1 reads DFQATT; CDR2 reads SNEGSKA (reference sequence). This CDR3 spans 12 amino acids. Written as DNA, the CDR3 is TGCAGTGCAGAACAGGGAAGCGATGGCTACACCTTC. Protein product: CSAEQGSDGYTF.

This clonotype was found many times. The V gene is TRBV7-9, the J gene TRBJ2-7, with TRBD1 identical over 8 bases. Germline V gene sequence: CDR1 SEHNR, CDR2 FQNEAQ (reference sequence). The CDR3 is 15 amino acids. V shed 0 bases and J 5 bases; nucleotides not matched to a gene: 6. CDR3 region: CASSLATGGLDEQYV. CDR3 DNA sequence: TGTGCCAGCAGCTTAGCAACAGGGGGTCTCGACGAGCAGTACGTC.

The chain combines TRBV7-7 with TRBJ1-1, with 7 bases fitting TRBD1. V gave up 8 bases and J gave up 6 bases; unmatched junction bases: 6. In germline, CDR1 is SSHAT, CDR2 FNYEAQ (reference sequence). The CDR3 is 12 amino acids. CDR3 in DNA: TGTGCCAGCCGATGGGACAGATCTGAAGCTTTCTTT. Protein sequence: CASRWDRSEAFF.

This clonotype was picked up many times. V usage is TRBV12-3 or TRBV12-4 and J usage is TRBJ2-1; tentatively, D is TRBD1 (6 bases). The ends were cut back, 3 bases at V and 0 bases at J, with 9 bases in the middle. The CDR3 length is 15 residues. In DNA, the CDR3 is TGTGCCAGCAGTTTTGGACAGAGCTCCTACAATGAGCAGTTCTTC. Translation: CASSFGQSSYNEQFF.

The rearrangement uses TRBV20-1 and TRBJ2-7, with D possibly being TRBD1 (6 bases). This CDR3 is 13 amino acids long. Germline CDR1 DFQATT, CDR2 SNEGSKA (reference sequence). V was shortened by 5 bases and J by 1 base, with 12 bases between the two germline ends. CDR3: CSAQTRGSYEQYV. CDR3 nucleotides: TGCAGTGCTCAAACCAGGGGATCCTACGAGCAGTACGTC.

Many counts were recorded for this clonotype. CDR3 sequence (DNA): TGCAGTGCTAGCCAGGGGACCTACGAGCAGTACGTC. Amino acid sequence: CSASQGTYEQYV. The chain combines TRBV20-1 with TRBJ2-7; possible D gene TRBD1, 6 bases. V was shortened by 3 bases and J by 2 bases, with 8 bases between the two germline ends. The CDR3 spans 12 residues. Germline CDR1 and CDR2: DFQATT and SNEGSKA (reference sequence).

V is TRBV12-3 or TRBV12-4 and J is TRBJ1-2, with unresolved D. Trimming removed 1 base from V and 5 bases from J, with 14 bases in between. The CDR3 spans 15 residues. The CDR3 DNA reads as TGTGCCAGCAGTTTAGAGGGAGGGAAATCTTATGGCTACACCTTC. Protein product: CASSLEGGKSYGYTF.

The V gene is TRBV20-1, the J gene TRBJ2-7; the D call may be TRBD1 or TRBD2 (5 bases each). Deletions cut 3 bases from V and 4 bases from J, with 13 bases between. CDR1 is DFQATT and CDR2 is SNEGSKA in the germline V gene (reference sequence). This CDR3 has 13 amino acids. CDR3 in amino acids: CSARDRDPYEQYF. CDR3 sequence (DNA): TGCAGTGCTAGGGATCGGGACCCTTACGAGCAGTACTTC.